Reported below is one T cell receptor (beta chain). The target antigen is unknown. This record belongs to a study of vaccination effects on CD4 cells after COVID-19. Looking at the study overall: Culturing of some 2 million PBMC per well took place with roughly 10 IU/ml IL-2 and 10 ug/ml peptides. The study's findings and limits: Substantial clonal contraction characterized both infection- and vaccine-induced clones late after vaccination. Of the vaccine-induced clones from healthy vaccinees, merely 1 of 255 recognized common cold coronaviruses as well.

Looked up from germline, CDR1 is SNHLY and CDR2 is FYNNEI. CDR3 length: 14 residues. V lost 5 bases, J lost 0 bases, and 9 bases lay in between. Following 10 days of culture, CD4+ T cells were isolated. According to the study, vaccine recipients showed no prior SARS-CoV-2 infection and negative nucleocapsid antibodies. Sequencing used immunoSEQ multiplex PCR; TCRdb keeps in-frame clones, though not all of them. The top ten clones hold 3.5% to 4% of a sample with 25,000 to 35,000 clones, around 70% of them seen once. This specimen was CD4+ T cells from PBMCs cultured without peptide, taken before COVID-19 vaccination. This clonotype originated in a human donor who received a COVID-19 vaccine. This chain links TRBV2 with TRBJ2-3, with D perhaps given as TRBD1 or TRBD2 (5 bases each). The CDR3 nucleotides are TGTGCCAGCAGTCCCTGGGACAGCACAGATACGCAGTATTTT. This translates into CASSPWDSTDTQYF. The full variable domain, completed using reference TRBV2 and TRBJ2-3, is EPEVTQTPSHQVTQMGQEVILRCVPISNHLYFYWYRQILGQKVEFLVSFYNNEISEKSEIFDDQFSVERPDGSNFTLKIRSTKLEDSAMYFCASSPWDSTDTQYFGPGTRLTVL.